The source of this T cell receptor (beta chain) is a study of CD8 T cells in Susac syndrome. The study's findings and limits: That the number of individuals in its TCR sequencing and HLA analysis was relatively small was acknowledged by the study.

Germline CDR1 is SGHNT and CDR2 is YYREEE (reference sequence). CDR3 size: 13 residues. V was pared by 3 bases and J by 6 bases, with 12 bases between. With regard to this clonotype: The antigen is not known.

CD8+ and CD4+ blood T cells underwent TCR beta sequencing. The TEMRA cells underwent FACS enrichment, while the CD8+ and CD4+ T cells underwent negative isolation. RNA totalling about 0.5 to 1 ug underwent reverse transcription with random hexamers. TCRdb reprocessed the immunoSEQ multiplex PCR reads with MiXCR, giving one entry per CDR3 protein. This table holds some 120,000 distinct CDR3 sequences, 85% to 95% found once. The specimen was CD8+ T cells from PBMCs. The rearrangement links TRBV5-4 to TRBJ1-2, with D unclear. The source of this sequence is a human donor with multiple sclerosis. This CDR3 is CASSSIQVHGYTF. Here the CDR3 DNA reads TGTGCCAGCAGCTCCATCCAGGTCCATGGCTACACCTTC. The full variable domain, rest sourced from reference TRBV5-4 and TRBJ1-2, is ETGVTQSPTHLIKTRGQQVTLRCSSQSGHNTVSWYQQALGQGPQFIFQYYREEENGRGNFPPRFSGLQFPNYSSELNVNALELDDSALYLCASSSIQVHGYTFGSGTRLTVV.